These T cell receptor beta chains were read from a single sample in a study of blood T cells in healthy people across ages. TCRdb re-called the 5' RACE reads with MiXCR, one entry per CDR3 protein. The data contain 500,000 to 650,000 distinct CDR3 sequences, approximately 26% of them singletons. This sample also appeared in a second study, on T cells of mothers and their children.

Sequenced sample: blood. These receptors were taken from a boy between 2 and 10 years old in good health. Both conserved end residues are part of each CDR3. Fields, in order: J gene, V gene, CDR3 protein.

>-|TRBV6-2/TRBV6-3
CASVLGNEQFF
>TRBJ2-3|TRBV25-1
CASSRLAGLDTQYF
>TRBJ2-1|TRBV24-1
CATSGVRTEQFF
>TRBJ2-5|TRBV12-3/TRBV12-4
CASSLRTSGGETQYF
>TRBJ1-2|TRBV6-2/TRBV6-3
CASRSGQHGYTF
>TRBJ2-3|TRBV3-1
CASSQEEATSTDTQYF
>TRBJ1-2|TRBV20-1
CSARDPGQGNYGYTF
>TRBJ1-2|TRBV7-9
CASSLASQGEGYTF
>TRBJ1-1|TRBV28
CASRGMMNTEAFF
>TRBJ2-2|TRBV12-3/TRBV12-4
CASRKGYTGELFF
>TRBJ1-2|TRBV7-9
CASSLAEAGGYTF
>TRBJ1-2|TRBV11-2
CASSLDEMGGYTF
>TRBJ2-3|TRBV15
CATSRDGPRRGGTTDTQYF
>TRBJ2-2|TRBV20-1
CSGASGYGNTGELFF
>-|TRBV5-1
CASSPGGYWASRNEQFF
>TRBJ2-5|TRBV5-4
CASSSGTRIETQYF